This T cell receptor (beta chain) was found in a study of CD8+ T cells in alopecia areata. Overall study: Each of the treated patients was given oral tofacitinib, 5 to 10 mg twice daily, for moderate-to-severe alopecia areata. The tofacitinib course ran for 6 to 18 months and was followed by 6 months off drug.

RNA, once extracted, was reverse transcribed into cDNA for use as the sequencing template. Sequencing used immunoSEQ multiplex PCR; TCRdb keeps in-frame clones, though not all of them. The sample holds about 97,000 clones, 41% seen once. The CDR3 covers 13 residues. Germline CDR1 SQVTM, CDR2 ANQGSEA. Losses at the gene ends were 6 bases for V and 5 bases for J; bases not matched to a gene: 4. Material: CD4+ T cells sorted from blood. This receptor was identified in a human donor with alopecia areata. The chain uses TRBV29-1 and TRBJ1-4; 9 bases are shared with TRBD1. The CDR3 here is CSVDRGYNEKLFF. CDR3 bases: TGCAGCGTCGACAGGGGGTACAATGAAAAACTGTTTTTT.